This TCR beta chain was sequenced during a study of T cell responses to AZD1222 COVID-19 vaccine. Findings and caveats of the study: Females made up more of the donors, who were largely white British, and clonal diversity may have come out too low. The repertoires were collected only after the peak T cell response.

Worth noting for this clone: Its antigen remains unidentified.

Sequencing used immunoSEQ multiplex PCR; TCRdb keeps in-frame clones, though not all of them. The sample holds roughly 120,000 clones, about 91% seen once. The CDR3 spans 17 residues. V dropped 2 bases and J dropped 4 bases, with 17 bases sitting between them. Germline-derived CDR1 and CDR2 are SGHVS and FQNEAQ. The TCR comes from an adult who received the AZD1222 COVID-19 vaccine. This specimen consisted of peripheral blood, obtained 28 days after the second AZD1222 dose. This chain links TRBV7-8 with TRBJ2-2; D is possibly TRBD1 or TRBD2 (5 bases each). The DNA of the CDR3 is TGTGCCAGCAGCTTAAGTCGGGTCGGGGCTGGCACCGGGGAGCTGTTTTTT. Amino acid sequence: CASSLSRVGAGTGELFF.